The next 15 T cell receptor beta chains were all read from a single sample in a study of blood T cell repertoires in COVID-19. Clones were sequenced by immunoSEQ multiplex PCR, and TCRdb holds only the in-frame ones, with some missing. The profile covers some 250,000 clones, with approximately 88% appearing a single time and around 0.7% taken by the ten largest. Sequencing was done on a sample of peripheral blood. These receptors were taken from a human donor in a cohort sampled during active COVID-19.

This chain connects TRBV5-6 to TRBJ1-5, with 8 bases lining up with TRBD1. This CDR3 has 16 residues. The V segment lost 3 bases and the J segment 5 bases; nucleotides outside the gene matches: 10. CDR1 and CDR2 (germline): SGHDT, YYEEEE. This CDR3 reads CASSSVRTGGYQPQHF. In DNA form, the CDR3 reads TGTGCCAGCAGCTCTGTCCGTACAGGGGGGTATCAGCCCCAGCATTTT.

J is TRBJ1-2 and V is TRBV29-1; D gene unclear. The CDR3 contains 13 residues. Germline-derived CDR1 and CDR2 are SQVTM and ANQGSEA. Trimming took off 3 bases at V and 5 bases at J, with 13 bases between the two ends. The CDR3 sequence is CSVERQNLYGYTF. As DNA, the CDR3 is TGCAGCGTTGAGCGGCAGAATCTATATGGCTACACCTTC.

The DNA for the CDR3 is TGTGCCGCAGCCGGGACAGGGGTGTCCGAGCAGTACTTC. It codes for CAAAGTGVSEQYF. The V call is TRBV10-3, the J call TRBJ2-7; 10 bases agree with TRBD1. Germline CDR1 ENHRY, CDR2 SYGVKD. This CDR3 comprises 13 residues. J lost 6 bases, V lost 11 bases, and 10 bases had no gene match.

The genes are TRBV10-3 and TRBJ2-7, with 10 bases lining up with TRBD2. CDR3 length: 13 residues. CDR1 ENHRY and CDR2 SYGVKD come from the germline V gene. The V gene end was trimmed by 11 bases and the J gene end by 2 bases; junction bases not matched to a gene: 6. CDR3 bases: TGTGCCGTCCAAGCGGGGGGGCCCTACGAGCAGTACTTC. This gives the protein CAVQAGGPYEQYF.

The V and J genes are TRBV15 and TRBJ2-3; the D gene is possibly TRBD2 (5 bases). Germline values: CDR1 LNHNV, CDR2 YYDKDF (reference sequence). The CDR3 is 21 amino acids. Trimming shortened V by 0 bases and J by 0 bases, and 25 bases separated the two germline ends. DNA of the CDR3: TGTGCCACCAGCAGAGATCCGGCTAGAAGACTAAGGGCGCCCAGCACAGATACGCAGTATTTT. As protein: CATSRDPARRLRAPSTDTQYF.

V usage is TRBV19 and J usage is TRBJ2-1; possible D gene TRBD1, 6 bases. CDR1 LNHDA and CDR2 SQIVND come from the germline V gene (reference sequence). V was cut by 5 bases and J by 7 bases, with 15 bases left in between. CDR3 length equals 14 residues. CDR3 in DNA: TGTGCCAGTAGTCCGCGGGCAGGGGTTAATGAGCAGTTCTTC. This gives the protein CASSPRAGVNEQFF.

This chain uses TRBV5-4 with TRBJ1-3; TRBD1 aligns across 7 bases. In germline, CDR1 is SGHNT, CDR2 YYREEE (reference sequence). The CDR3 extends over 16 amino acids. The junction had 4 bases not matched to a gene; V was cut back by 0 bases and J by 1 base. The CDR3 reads CASSLGGGASGNTIYF. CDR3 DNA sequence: TGTGCCAGCAGCTTGGGAGGGGGCGCGTCTGGAAACACCATATATTTT.

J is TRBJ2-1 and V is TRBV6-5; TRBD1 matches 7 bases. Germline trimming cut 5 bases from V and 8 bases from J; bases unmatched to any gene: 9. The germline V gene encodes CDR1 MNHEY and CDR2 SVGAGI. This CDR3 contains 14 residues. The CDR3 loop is CASSRRQGSDEQFF. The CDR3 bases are TGTGCCAGCAGTAGACGACAGGGATCAGATGAGCAGTTCTTC.

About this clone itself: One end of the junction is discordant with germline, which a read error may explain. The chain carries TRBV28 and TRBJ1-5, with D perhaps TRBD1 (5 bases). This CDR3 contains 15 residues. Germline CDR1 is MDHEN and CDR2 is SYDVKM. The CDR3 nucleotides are TGTGCCAGCAGTTTAGGGGGGGGGAGCAGTCAGCCCCAGCATTTT. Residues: CASSLGGGSSQPQHF.

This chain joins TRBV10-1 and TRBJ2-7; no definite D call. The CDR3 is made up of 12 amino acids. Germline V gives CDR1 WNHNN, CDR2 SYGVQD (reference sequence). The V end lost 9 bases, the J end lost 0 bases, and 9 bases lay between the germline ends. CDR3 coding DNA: TGCGCCAGTTCCACAGACTCCTACGAGCAGTACTTC. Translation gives CASSTDSYEQYF.

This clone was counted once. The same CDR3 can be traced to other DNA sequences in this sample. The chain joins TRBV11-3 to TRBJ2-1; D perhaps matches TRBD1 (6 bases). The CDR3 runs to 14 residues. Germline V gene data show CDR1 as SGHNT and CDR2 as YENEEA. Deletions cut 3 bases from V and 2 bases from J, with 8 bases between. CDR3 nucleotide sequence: TGTGCCAGCAGCTTGGGGGCAACCTACAATGAGCAGTTCTTC. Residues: CASSLGATYNEQFF.

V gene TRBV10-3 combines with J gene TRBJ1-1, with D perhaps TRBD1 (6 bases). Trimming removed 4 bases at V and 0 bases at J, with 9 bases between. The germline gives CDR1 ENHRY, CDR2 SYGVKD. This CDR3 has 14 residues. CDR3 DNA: TGTGCCATCAGTGGGGGACAACTGAACACTGAAGCTTTCTTT. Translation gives CAISGGQLNTEAFF.

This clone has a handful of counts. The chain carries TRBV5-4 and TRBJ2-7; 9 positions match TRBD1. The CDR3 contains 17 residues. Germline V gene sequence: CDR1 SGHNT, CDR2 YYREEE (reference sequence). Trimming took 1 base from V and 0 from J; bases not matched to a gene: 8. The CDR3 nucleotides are TGTGCCAGCAGCTTGCCCCCGGGACAGGGTAGCTCCTACGAGCAGTACTTC. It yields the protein CASSLPPGQGSSYEQYF.

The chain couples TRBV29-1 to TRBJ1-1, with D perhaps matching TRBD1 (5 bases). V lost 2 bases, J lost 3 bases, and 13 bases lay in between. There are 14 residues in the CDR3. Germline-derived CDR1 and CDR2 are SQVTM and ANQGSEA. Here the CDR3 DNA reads TGCAGCGTTGAATTCCCAGGGAAGGACACTGAAGCTTTCTTT. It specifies CSVEFPGKDTEAFF.

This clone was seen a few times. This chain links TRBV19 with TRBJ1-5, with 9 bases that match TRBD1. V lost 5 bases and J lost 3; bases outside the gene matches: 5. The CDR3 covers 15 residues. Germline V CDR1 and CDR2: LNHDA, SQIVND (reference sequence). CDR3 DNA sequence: TGTGCCAGTAGTGTCGGGACAGGGAACAATCAGCCCCAGCATTTT. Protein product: CASSVGTGNNQPQHF.